The clone carrying this T cell receptor (beta chain) occurred a few times. Its specificity is not known. This sample is drawn from a study of identical twins. This CDR3 comprises 15 residues. Unmatched junction bases numbered 11, after V lost 1 base and J lost 8 bases. Germline CDR1 DFQATT, CDR2 SNEGSKA (reference sequence). TCRdb fed the 5' RACE reads into MiXCR, producing one record per CDR3 protein. The data show about 210,000 distinct CDR3 sequences, over 8% seen once. Broader study findings: The more abundant beta clonotypes in cord blood had fewer insertions, and memory repertoires did not show this.

V is TRBV20-1 and J is TRBJ2-1, with TRBD1 matching over 7 bases. Sequencing was performed on memory (CD45RO+) T cells sorted from blood. The sequence was obtained from a woman aged 18-29 years in good health. In DNA, the CDR3 is TGCAGTGCTAGAGGCGCACTAACAGGGGCCGATGAGCAGTTCTTC. It translates to CSARGALTGADEQFF.